These 32 T cell receptor beta chains were sequenced from one sample in a study of beta chain features in type 1 diabetes. As every portion of the isolated RNA was reverse transcribed, the sequencing read expressed TCRB transcripts. Repertoires were generated with immunoSEQ multiplex PCR, while TCRdb's copy carries only in-frame clones and drops some. The sample contains 300,000 to 400,000 clones, 6.5% to 10% of which appear only once. The source material was central memory CD4+ T cells from blood. The receptors were gathered from a woman between 18 and 29 years old in good health.

The chain links TRBV7-2 to TRBJ2-3; D tentatively fits TRBD1 or TRBD2 (5 bases each). V lost 5 bases, J lost 3 bases, and 15 bases lay in between. The CDR3 spans 15 residues. The germline gives CDR1 SGHTA, CDR2 FQGNSA. CDR3 sequence: CASSGRESRTDTQYF. The CDR3 DNA reads TGTGCCAGCAGCGGCAGGGAGAGTCGGACAGATACGCAGTATTTT.

This chain uses TRBV2 with TRBJ1-1, with D tentatively TRBD1 (6 bases). This CDR3 spans 13 amino acids. The germline CDR1 and CDR2 sequences are SNHLY and FYNNEI. V was trimmed by 3 bases and J by 5 bases, leaving 10 bases between them. The CDR3 nucleotides read TGTGCCAGCAGTGATGTCGGACAGACTGAAGCTTTCTTT. It is translated as CASSDVGQTEAFF.

The rearrangement joins TRBV7-2 to TRBJ2-1; D is uncertain. With 3 bases removed from V and 7 bases from J, the gap between germline ends came to 13 bases. CDR3 length: 14 amino acids. Germline V lookup: CDR1 SGHTA, CDR2 FQGNSA. CDR3 bases: TGTGCCAGCAGCTTGTTCAAGGGCGGAAATGAGCAGTTCTTC. Translation: CASSLFKGGNEQFF.

The sample holds a few counts of this clone. The V and J genes are TRBV5-1 and TRBJ2-5; possibly TRBD1 for D (5 bases). CDR3 length: 14 residues. The V end lost 0 bases, the J end lost 1 base, and 7 bases lay between the germline ends. Germline assignment: CDR1 SGHRS and CDR2 YFSETQ. The CDR3: CASSLGDSQETQYF. Here the CDR3 DNA reads TGCGCCAGCAGCTTGGGAGACAGCCAAGAGACCCAGTACTTC.

This sequence joins TRBV2 and TRBJ2-7; D call uncertain. V was pared by 8 bases and J by 5 bases, with 13 bases between. Germline CDR1 and CDR2: SNHLY and FYNNEI. CDR3 length: 12 residues. The CDR3 sequence is CASLLEFNEQYF. The CDR3 DNA reads as TGTGCCAGCCTTCTCGAGTTCAACGAGCAGTACTTC.

This clone was seen more than once but under ten times. The chain carries TRBV6-5 and TRBJ1-4; D call uncertain. Per the germline V gene, CDR1 is MNHEY and CDR2 is SVGAGI. The CDR3 is 15 amino acids. V was trimmed by 6 bases and J by 5 bases, leaving 16 bases between them. CDR3 region: CASSDLGGRNEKLFF. CDR3 bases: TGTGCCAGCAGCGACCTTGGAGGGAGGAATGAAAAACTGTTTTTT.

The chain combines TRBV7-9 with TRBJ2-3, with a possible D match to TRBD1 (6 bases). The CDR3 is 14 amino acids. V dropped 2 bases and J dropped 4 bases, with 10 bases sitting between them. CDR1 SEHNR and CDR2 FQNEAQ come from the germline V gene (reference sequence). The CDR3 is CASSLQGISDTQYF. In nucleotides, the CDR3 is TGTGCCAGCAGCTTACAGGGGATCTCAGATACGCAGTATTTT.

This clone was detected a few times. This chain connects TRBV28 to TRBJ2-3; no reliable D call. Trimming pared 5 bases from V and 9 bases from J, leaving 12 bases between. The CDR3 consists of 12 residues. Germline values: CDR1 MDHEN, CDR2 SYDVKM. The CDR3 spells CASSTHGATQYF. As DNA, the CDR3 is TGTGCCAGCAGTACCCACGGCGCAACGCAGTATTTT. Variable domain in full (rest from reference TRBV28 and TRBJ2-3): DVKVTQSSRYLVKRTGEKVFLECVQDMDHENMFWYRQDPGLGLRLIYFSYDVKMKEKGDIPEGYSVSREKKERFSLILESASTNQTSMYLCASSTHGATQYFGPGTRLTVL.

The CDR3 loop reads CASSRGLAGGRGSHEQFF. CDR3 in DNA: TGCGCCAGCAGCCGGGGACTAGCGGGAGGCCGAGGCTCCCATGAGCAGTTCTTC. The rearrangement uses TRBV4-1 and TRBJ2-1, with 15 bases identical to TRBD2. Per germline, CDR1 MGHRA and CDR2 YSYEKL. Trimming took 4 bases from V and 8 from J; bases not matched to a gene: 12. The CDR3 contains 18 residues.

The J gene is TRBJ2-7, the V gene TRBV7-8; D unresolved. This CDR3 is 14 amino acids long. The germline gives CDR1 SGHVS, CDR2 FQNEAQ. Trimming stripped 0 bases from V and 5 bases from J, with 11 bases between. CDR3 sequence: CASSLATRPDEQYF. The DNA of the CDR3 is TGTGCCAGCAGCTTAGCGACACGGCCGGACGAGCAGTACTTC.

This clone has more than one count but fewer than ten. V gene TRBV27 combines with J gene TRBJ2-5, with D possibly called TRBD1 or TRBD2 (5 bases each). The CDR3 consists of 14 residues. The germline gives CDR1 MNHEY, CDR2 SMNVEV (reference sequence). Trimming removed 1 base from V and 5 bases from J, with 11 bases in between. This CDR3 is CASSLLGEMETQYF. The CDR3 region has the DNA TGTGCCAGCAGTTTATTAGGGGAGATGGAGACCCAGTACTTC.

The CDR3 DNA reads TGTGCCAGCAGCTGGTACCGACCCGAAGAGACCCAGTACTTC. This sequence encodes CASSWYRPEETQYF. The chain uses TRBV7-2 and TRBJ2-5; D uncertain. The CDR3 is 14 amino acids. V dropped 4 bases and J dropped 3 bases, with 12 bases sitting between them. Germline V CDR1 and CDR2: SGHTA, FQGNSA.

This clone has a count of ten or more. The chain links TRBV28 to TRBJ2-1, with 11 bases aligning to TRBD2. This CDR3 contains 14 residues. Trimming at V came to 7 bases and at J to 2 bases, leaving 1 base not matched to a gene. In germline, CDR1 is MDHEN, CDR2 SYDVKM. The CDR3 loop reads CASNSGRAYNEQFF. The CDR3 bases are TGTGCCAGCAATAGCGGGAGGGCCTACAATGAGCAGTTCTTC.

Many counts were recorded for this clone. This CDR3 is CASSPRGYEQFF. The CDR3 coding sequence is TGTGCCAGTAGCCCTAGGGGCTATGAGCAGTTCTTC. The chain couples TRBV19 to TRBJ2-1, with a weak D call TRBD1 (5 bases). Germline assignment: CDR1 LNHDA and CDR2 SQIVND (reference sequence). The CDR3 has 12 residues. Between the trimmed V and J ends, which lost 6 bases and 8 bases, there was a span of 11 bases.

This clone was detected a few times. The V call is TRBV21-1, the J call TRBJ1-2; the table's D gene call, TRBD1, was not cross checked with the DNA. TRBV21-1 is an annotated pseudogene. CDR3 length: 13 amino acids. CDR3 residues: CASSNGHLYGYTF. CDR3 bases: TGTGCCAGCAGCAACGGACATCTGTATGGCTACACCTTC.

This clone was counted many times. The V gene is TRBV6-6, the J gene TRBJ2-1; 7 bases align to TRBD1. CDR1 MNHNY and CDR2 SVGAGI come from the germline V gene (reference sequence). The CDR3 runs to 15 residues. Trimming took 7 bases from V and 7 from J; bases not matched to a gene: 13. CDR3 sequence (DNA): TGTGCCAGCAATACTCCCTCACAGGGGATAAATGAGCAGTTCTTC. Encoded protein: CASNTPSQGINEQFF.

This clone was recorded a few times. The chain links TRBV6-5 to TRBJ2-3; unclear D gene. The CDR3 covers 14 residues. The germline CDR1 and CDR2 sequences are MNHEY and SVGAGI. Trimming left V 0 bases short and J 3 bases short, with 7 bases between. In DNA form, the CDR3 reads TGTGCCAGCAGTTACTCGCTGGGGACAGATACGCAGTATTTT. This encodes CASSYSLGTDTQYF.

The chain recombines TRBV6-6 with TRBJ2-7; 14 bases are shared with TRBD2. This CDR3 has 13 amino acids. The V segment lost 11 bases and the J segment 5 bases; nucleotides outside the gene matches: 5. Per the germline V gene, CDR1 is MNHNY and CDR2 is SVGAGI (reference sequence). For the CDR3, the DNA is TGTGCCGTAAGACTAGCGGGAGGGCACGAGCAGTACTTC. It specifies CAVRLAGGHEQYF.

This chain links TRBV13 with TRBJ2-1; weak D call: TRBD2 (6 bases). V lost 5 bases to trimming and J lost 4 bases, with 18 bases between them. This CDR3 contains 16 residues. Germline V gene data show CDR1 as PRHDT and CDR2 as FYEKMQ (reference sequence). The CDR3 loop reads CASSLGGASRYNEQFF. The CDR3 DNA reads TGTGCCAGCAGCCTCGGCGGGGCTAGCCGGTACAATGAGCAGTTCTTC. The full variable domain, in which reference TRBV13 and TRBJ2-1 provide the parts outside the CDR3, is AAGVIQSPRHLIKEKRETATLKCYPIPRHDTVYWYQQGPGQDPQFLISFYEKMQSDKGSIPDRFSAQQFSDYHSELNMSSLELGDSALYFCASSLGGASRYNEQFFGPGTRLTVL.

The chain joins TRBV6-5 to TRBJ2-7; 10 nucleotides align to TRBD2. Trimming at V came to 7 bases and at J to 5 bases, leaving 11 bases not matched to a gene. The CDR3 length is 15 residues. Looked up from germline, CDR1 is MNHEY and CDR2 is SVGAGI. CDR3 in amino acids: CASKVSLAGVNEQYF. As DNA, the CDR3 is TGTGCCAGCAAGGTTAGTCTAGCGGGAGTCAACGAGCAGTACTTC.

This rearrangement joins TRBV4-1 to TRBJ2-5; the D gene is possibly TRBD2 (6 bases). Germline assignment: CDR1 MGHRA and CDR2 YSYEKL. V lost 1 base and J 5 bases, leaving 14 bases between the germline ends. There are 15 residues in the CDR3. CDR3 nucleotides: TGCGCCAGCAGCCAAGTCATCTCGGGAGTGGAGACCCAGTACTTC. This sequence encodes CASSQVISGVETQYF.

This chain connects TRBV18 to TRBJ1-4; D perhaps matches TRBD1 (5 bases). The CDR3 is 15 amino acids. V was cut by 4 bases and J by 8 bases, with 17 bases left in between. From germline, CDR1 is KGHSH and CDR2 LQKENI. The CDR3 spells CASSRMAGAGEKLFF. The CDR3 bases are TGTGCCAGCTCACGGATGGCCGGGGCTGGCGAAAAACTGTTTTTT.

The V and J genes are TRBV29-1 and TRBJ1-2; no firm D call. V shed 6 bases and J shed 6 bases, with 11 bases lying between them. The CDR3 has 11 residues. Germline-derived CDR1 and CDR2 are SQVTM and ANQGSEA. The CDR3 bases are TGCAGCGTCTCCGGTCCCCATGGCTACACCTTC. Residues: CSVSGPHGYTF.

The table lists this clone with a few counts. This chain connects TRBV4-1 to TRBJ2-1, with D possibly matching TRBD2 (5 bases). The CDR3 loop spans 15 amino acids. Germline V gene data show CDR1 as MGHRA and CDR2 as YSYEKL. V was clipped by 1 base and J by 6 bases, with 13 bases between them. Here the CDR3 reads CASSQGIRESNEQFF. CDR3 coding DNA: TGCGCCAGCAGCCAAGGGATTAGGGAGTCCAATGAGCAGTTCTTC.

A few counts support this clone. The V call is TRBV11-2, the J call TRBJ2-7; either TRBD1 or TRBD2 may fit D (5 bases each). Trimming took off 3 bases at V and 0 bases at J, with 12 bases between the two ends. Germline CDR1 reads SGHAT; CDR2 reads FQNNGV. The CDR3 is made up of 15 amino acids. CDR3 sequence reads: CASSLAPGTSYEQYF. The CDR3 coding sequence is TGTGCCAGCAGCTTGGCCCCCGGGACCTCCTACGAGCAGTACTTC.

This clone was counted ten times or more. This chain joins TRBV6-6 and TRBJ2-1; D is ambiguous. Germline CDR1 is MNHNY and CDR2 is SVGAGI (reference sequence). The CDR3 covers 11 residues. The ends were cut back, 8 bases at V and 8 bases at J, with 10 bases in the middle. The CDR3, as DNA: TGTGCCAGCGGGGTGAGGCATGAGCAGTTCTTC. Residues: CASGVRHEQFF.

In this sample, this clone turned up a few times. The V and J genes are TRBV5-5 and TRBJ1-4; D remains ambiguous. CDR3 length: 14 amino acids. V was trimmed by 0 bases and J by 7 bases, leaving 10 bases between them. Germline V gene data show CDR1 as SGHKS and CDR2 as YYEKEE (reference sequence). This CDR3 reads CASSLGGVSEKLFF. CDR3 sequence (DNA): TGTGCCAGCAGCTTGGGTGGGGTATCTGAAAAACTGTTTTTT.

This clone was observed many times. One end of the junction fails to match germline, which may point to a read error. V gene TRBV5-1 combines with J gene TRBJ2-1; no clear D gene. There are 11 residues in the CDR3. The germline V gene encodes CDR1 SGHRS and CDR2 YFSETQ. The CDR3 nucleotides read TGCGCCAGCAGCTTCTCCGGAGAGGCTATCTTC. Translation gives CASSFSGEAIF.

J is TRBJ2-7 and V is TRBV7-8; perhaps TRBD1 as D (6 bases). Germline values: CDR1 SGHVS, CDR2 FQNEAQ. Trimming took 8 bases from V and 0 from J, leaving 14 bases between them. The CDR3 contains 14 residues. Here the CDR3 DNA reads TGTGCCAGCCGCTACCGGGACATCTCCTACGAGCAGTACTTC. It is translated as CASRYRDISYEQYF.

This chain uses TRBV5-1 with TRBJ1-2, with unresolved D. The germline gives CDR1 SGHRS, CDR2 YFSETQ. The ends were cut back, 3 bases at V and 7 bases at J, with 13 bases in the middle. The CDR3 contains 13 residues. CDR3: CASSSTVTSGYTF. The CDR3 coding sequence is TGCGCCAGCAGCTCGACGGTTACTAGTGGCTACACCTTC. Together with reference TRBV5-1 and TRBJ1-2, the CDR3 gives the full variable domain: KAGVTQTPRYLIKTRGQQVTLSCSPISGHRSVSWYQQTPGQGLQFLFEYFSETQRNKGNFPGRFSGRQFSNSRSEMNVSTLELGDSALYLCASSSTVTSGYTFGSGTRLTVV.

This sequence joins TRBV4-3 and TRBJ2-1, with TRBD2 matching over 8 bases. The CDR3 is made up of 17 amino acids. V shed 1 base, J shed 4 bases, and the junction held 9 bases outside the gene matches. Germline loops: CDR1 LGHNA, CDR2 YSLEER. The DNA of the CDR3 is TGCGCCAGCAGCCAAGGTCCCTCTAGCGGGTCATACAATGAGCAGTTCTTC. Translated: CASSQGPSSGSYNEQFF.

This chain uses TRBV6-5 with TRBJ2-1, with 13 bases aligning to TRBD2. Germline-derived CDR1 and CDR2 are MNHEY and SVGAGI. The length of the CDR3 is 16 residues. V shed 2 bases, J shed 6 bases, and the junction held 4 bases outside the gene matches. This chain's CDR3 is CASSYMRTSGSNEQFF. The DNA of the CDR3 is TGTGCCAGCAGTTACATGAGGACTAGCGGGAGCAATGAGCAGTTCTTC.